The T cell receptor beta chain described here comes from a study of T cell repertoires in ileal Crohn's disease. In the study overall: Thiopurines (around 10) or anti-TNF agents (around 17) were given postoperatively to about half.

Adults with ileal or ileocolonic Crohn's disease and an indication for resection were eligible. Per sample, roughly 0.5 micrograms of biopsy DNA were TCRB immunosequenced. Data came from immunoSEQ multiplex PCR; TCRdb stores just in-frame clones and leaves some out. The sample lists 5,000 to 5,500 clones, about 80% occurring once. Germline assignment: CDR1 ENHRY and CDR2 SYGVKD. Trimming left V 6 bases short and J 6 bases short, with 16 bases between. This CDR3 is built from 14 residues. Source material: ileal tissue. The clonotype originates from an adult with Crohn's disease. J is TRBJ2-3 and V is TRBV10-3, with a possible D match to TRBD2 (6 bases). CDR3 residues: CAIRGGPTADTQYF. In DNA, the CDR3 is TGTGCCATCAGGGGGGGACCTACGGCCGATACGCAGTATTTT.